The clone carrying this TCR beta chain was counted a single time. Per the original methods: Counts of nucleated cells, estimated from reference gene primer amplification, were obtained. The repertoire was sequenced with immunoSEQ multiplex PCR; TCRdb's copy has only in-frame clones and lacks some. For V, J and clone size, that table is used; D and trimming come from the DNA. The sample includes tens of thousands of clones, more than 75% of them seen just once. Germline-derived CDR1 and CDR2 are SQVTM and ANQGSEA. Trimming left V 4 bases short and J 2 bases short, with 18 bases between. This CDR3 region has 16 residues. The source of the sample is a study of blood T cell repertoires in COVID-19. Study summary: Samples came from the United States, Italy and Spain, spanning acute and convalescent COVID-19. T cells, B-cell-depleted T cells, or PBMCs provided the cDNA or gDNA that served as material.

Sequenced material: peripheral blood. The rearrangement uses TRBV29-1 and TRBJ1-3; D gene ambiguous. The sequence was collected from a human donor in a cohort sampled during active COVID-19. DNA of the CDR3: TGCAGCGTTGTTCTTCCCGTCGGGGTTGCTGGAAACACCATATATTTT. Translating it yields CSVVLPVGVAGNTIYF.